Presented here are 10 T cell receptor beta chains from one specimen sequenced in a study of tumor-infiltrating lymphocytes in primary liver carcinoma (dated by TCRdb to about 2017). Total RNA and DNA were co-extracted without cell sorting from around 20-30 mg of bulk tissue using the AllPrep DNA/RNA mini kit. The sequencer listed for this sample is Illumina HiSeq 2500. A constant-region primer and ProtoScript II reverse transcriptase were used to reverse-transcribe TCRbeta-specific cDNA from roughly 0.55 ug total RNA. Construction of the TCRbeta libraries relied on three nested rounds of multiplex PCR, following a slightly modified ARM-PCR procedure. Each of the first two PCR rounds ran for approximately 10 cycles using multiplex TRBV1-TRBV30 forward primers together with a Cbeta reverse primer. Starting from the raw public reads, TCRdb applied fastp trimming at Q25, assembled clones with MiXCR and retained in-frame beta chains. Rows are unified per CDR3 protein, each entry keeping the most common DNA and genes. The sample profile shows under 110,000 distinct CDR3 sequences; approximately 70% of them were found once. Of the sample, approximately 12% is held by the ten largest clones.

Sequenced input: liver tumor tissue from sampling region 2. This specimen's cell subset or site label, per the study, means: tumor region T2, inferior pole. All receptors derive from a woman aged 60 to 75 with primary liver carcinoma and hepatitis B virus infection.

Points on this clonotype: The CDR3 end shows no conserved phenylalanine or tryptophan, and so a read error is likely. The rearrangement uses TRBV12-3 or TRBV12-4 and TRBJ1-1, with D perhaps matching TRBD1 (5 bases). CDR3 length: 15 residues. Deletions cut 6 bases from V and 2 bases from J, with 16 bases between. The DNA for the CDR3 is TGTGCCAGCAGACCTGACAGAGGCGACAACACTGAAGCTTTCCAT. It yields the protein CASRPDRGDNTEAFH.

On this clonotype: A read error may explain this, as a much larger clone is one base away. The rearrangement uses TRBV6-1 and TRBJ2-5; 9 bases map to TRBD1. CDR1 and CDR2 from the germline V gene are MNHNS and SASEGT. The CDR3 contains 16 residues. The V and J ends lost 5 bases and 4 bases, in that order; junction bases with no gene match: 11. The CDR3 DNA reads TGTGCCAGCAGTTTTTTTGACAGGGGGAGTCTAGAGACCCAGTACTTC. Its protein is CASSFFDRGSLETQYF.

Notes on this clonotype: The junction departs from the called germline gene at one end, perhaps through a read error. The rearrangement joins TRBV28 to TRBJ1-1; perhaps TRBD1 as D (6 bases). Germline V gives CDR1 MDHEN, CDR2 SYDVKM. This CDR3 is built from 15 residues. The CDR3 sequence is CASSFNTRGATGAFF. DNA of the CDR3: TGTGCCAGCAGTTTCAACACAAGGGGGGCCACTGGAGCTTTCTTT.

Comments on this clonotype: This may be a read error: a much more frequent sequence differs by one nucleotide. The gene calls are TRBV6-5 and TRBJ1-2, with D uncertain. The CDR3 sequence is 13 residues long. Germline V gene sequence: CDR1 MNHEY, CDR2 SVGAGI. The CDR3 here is CVSSPTSTYGYTF. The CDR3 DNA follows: TGTGTCAGCAGCCCAACATCTACCTATGGCTACACCTTC.

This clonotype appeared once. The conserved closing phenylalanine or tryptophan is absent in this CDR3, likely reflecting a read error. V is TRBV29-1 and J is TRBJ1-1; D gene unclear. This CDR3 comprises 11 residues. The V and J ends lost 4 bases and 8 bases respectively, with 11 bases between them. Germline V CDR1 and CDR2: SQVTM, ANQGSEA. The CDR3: CSVADGREAFL. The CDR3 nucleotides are TGCAGCGTTGCTGACGGGCGAGAAGCTTTCCTA.

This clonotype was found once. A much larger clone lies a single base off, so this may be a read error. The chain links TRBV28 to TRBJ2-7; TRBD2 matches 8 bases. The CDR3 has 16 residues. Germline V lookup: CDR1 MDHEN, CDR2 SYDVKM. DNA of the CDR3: TGTGCCAGCAGTTTGCACCTAGCGGGCCTCTCCTACGACCAGTACTTC. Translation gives CASSLHLAGLSYDQYF. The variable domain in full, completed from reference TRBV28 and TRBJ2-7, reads DVKVTQSSRYLVKRTGEKVFLECVQDMDHENMFWYRQDPGLGLRLIYFSYDVKMKEKGDIPEGYSVSREKKERFSLILESASTNQTSMYLCASSLHLAGLSYDQYFGPGTRLTVT.

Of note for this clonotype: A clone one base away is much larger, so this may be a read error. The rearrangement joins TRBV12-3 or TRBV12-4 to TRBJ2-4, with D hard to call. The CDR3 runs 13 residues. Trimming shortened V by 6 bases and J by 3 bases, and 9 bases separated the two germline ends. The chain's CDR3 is CASSDSGKNIQYF. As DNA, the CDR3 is TGTGCCAGCAGCGACTCGGGCAAAAACATTCAGTACTTC.

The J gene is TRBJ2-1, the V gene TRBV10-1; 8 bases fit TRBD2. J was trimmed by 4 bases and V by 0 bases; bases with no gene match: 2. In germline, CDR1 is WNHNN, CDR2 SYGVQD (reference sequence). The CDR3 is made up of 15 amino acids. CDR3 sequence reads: CASSESTSVYNEQFF. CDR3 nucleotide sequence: TGCGCCAGCAGTGAGTCGACTAGCGTATACAATGAGCAGTTCTTC.

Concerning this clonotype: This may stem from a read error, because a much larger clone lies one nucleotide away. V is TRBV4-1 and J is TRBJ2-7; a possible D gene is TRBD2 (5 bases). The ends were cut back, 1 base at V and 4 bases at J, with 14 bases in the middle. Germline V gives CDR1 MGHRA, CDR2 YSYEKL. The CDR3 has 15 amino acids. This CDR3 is CASSQGTETIYEQYF. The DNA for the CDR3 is TGCGCCAGCAGCCAAGGAACCGAGACTATTTACGAGCAGTACTTC.

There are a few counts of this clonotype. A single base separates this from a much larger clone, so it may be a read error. CDR3 bases: TGCGCCAGCAGCACAGGCGGGGGCAGGGGAAACTCCGGGGAGCTGTTTTTT. This gives the protein CASSTGGGRGNSGELFF. The chain uses TRBV5-1 and TRBJ2-2; TRBD2 is a possible D gene (7 bases). CDR1 SGHRS and CDR2 YFSETQ come from the germline V gene. V gave up 4 bases and J gave up 6 bases, with 22 bases separating them. This CDR3 is 17 amino acids long.